This entry lists 9 T cell receptor beta chains sequenced from one sample in a study of OX40 agonist ivuxolimab in advanced cancers. Only in-frame clones appear in the TCRdb table, and some are missing; sequencing was by immunoSEQ multiplex PCR. The sample records about 94,000 clones, about 88% being singletons. The sample was CD4+ or CD8+ T cells sorted from blood, taken in a trial of the OX40 agonist ivuxolimab. These receptors were obtained from an adult with an advanced solid tumor such as melanoma, head and neck, liver or kidney cancer.

The chain joins TRBV5-5 to TRBJ1-1; D remains unclear. Germline V gene sequence: CDR1 SGHKS, CDR2 YYEKEE (reference sequence). Trimming took 1 base from V and 4 from J, leaving 8 bases between them. There are 13 residues in the CDR3. CDR3 DNA sequence: TGTGCCAGCAGCTTGTTAGGACCCACTGAAGCTTTCTTT. This encodes CASSLLGPTEAFF.

The chain has TRBV12-5 and TRBJ1-5, with TRBD1 identical over 8 bases. The V gene end was trimmed by 1 base and the J gene end by 4 bases; junction bases not matched to a gene: 6. The CDR3 totals 16 residues. Germline CDR1 is LGHNT and CDR2 is FRNRAP. CDR3 loop: CASGLGRDRNNQPQHF. The CDR3 nucleotides are TGTGCTAGTGGTTTGGGCCGGGACAGGAATAATCAGCCCCAGCATTTT.

This clone was seen only a few times. The rearrangement joins TRBV4-1 to TRBJ1-5; possible D gene TRBD1, 5 bases. CDR3 size: 14 residues. Trimming stripped 11 bases from V and 2 bases from J, with 16 bases between. From germline, CDR1 is MGHRA and CDR2 YSYEKL. Written as DNA, the CDR3 is TGCGCCTCCGACCCAGGGAATGGCAATCAGCCCCAGCATTTT. Protein: CASDPGNGNQPQHF.

The chain uses TRBV2 and TRBJ2-4; a possible D gene is TRBD2 (6 bases). Trimming removed 5 bases at V and 4 bases at J, with 15 bases between. CDR1 and CDR2 from the germline V gene are SNHLY and FYNNEI. This CDR3 is 15 amino acids long. This CDR3 is CASSMTGTEKNIQYF. The CDR3 DNA sequence: TGTGCCAGCAGTATGACCGGGACTGAGAAAAACATTCAGTACTTC.

The chain links TRBV7-9 to TRBJ1-1; D call uncertain. V lost 1 base to trimming and J lost 0 bases, with 9 bases between them. CDR3 length: 15 amino acids. CDR1 is SEHNR, CDR2 FQNEAQ, per germline (reference sequence). The CDR3 reads CASSLVRPVNTEAFF. DNA for the CDR3: TGTGCCAGCAGCTTAGTCAGACCAGTGAACACTGAAGCTTTCTTT.

The chain recombines TRBV9 with TRBJ1-6; no clear D. The CDR3 has 15 residues. Germline V gives CDR1 SGDLS, CDR2 YYNGEE. V gave up 0 bases and J gave up 7 bases, with 11 bases separating them. CDR3 coding DNA: TGTGCCAGCAGCGTAGAGGCCAGTCTGAATTCACCCCTCCACTTT. It translates to CASSVEASLNSPLHF.

The chain recombines TRBV6-1 with TRBJ1-1; D ambiguous. The CDR3 is 13 amino acids. Germline assignment: CDR1 MNHNS and CDR2 SASEGT. V was shortened by 2 bases and J by 1 base, with 5 bases between the two germline ends. CDR3: CASSESANTEAFF. The CDR3 DNA reads as TGTGCCAGCAGTGAATCAGCGAACACTGAAGCTTTCTTT.

The gene calls are TRBV2 and TRBJ2-4; D assignment may be TRBD1 or TRBD2 (5 bases each). CDR3 length equals 14 residues. Trimming left V 4 bases short and J 6 bases short, with 13 bases between. Germline V gene sequence: CDR1 SNHLY, CDR2 FYNNEI. The CDR3 bases are TGTGCCAGCAGTGGGGGGACGGCGGGAAACATTCAGTACTTC. This sequence encodes CASSGGTAGNIQYF.

In DNA, the CDR3 is TGTGCCAGCAGCGTAGAGGTTACCGGGGAGCTGTTTTTT. Its protein is CASSVEVTGELFF. This sequence joins TRBV9 and TRBJ2-2; no clear D. CDR1 is SGDLS and CDR2 is YYNGEE in the germline V gene. The length of the CDR3 is 13 residues. V dropped 0 bases and J dropped 5 bases, with 5 bases sitting between them. The variable domain in full, completed from reference TRBV9 and TRBJ2-2, reads DSGVTQTPKHLITATGQRVTLRCSPRSGDLSVYWYQQSLDQGLQFLIQYYNGEERAKGNILERFSAQQFPDLHSELNLSSLELGDSALYFCASSVEVTGELFFGEGSRLTVL.